There are a few counts of the clone carrying this T cell receptor (beta chain). The antigen remains undetermined. This entry belongs to a study of beta chain features in type 1 diabetes. Study outcomes and limitations: For Type 1 diabetes patients, all four CD4+ subsets carried TCRB CDR3s that were moderately but significantly shorter.

V trimming: 4 bases; J trimming: 1 base; junction bases outside the gene matches: 6. The V gene's germline CDR1 is SQVTM and CDR2 ANQGSEA. The CDR3 has 14 amino acids. Investigators reverse transcribed all isolated RNA, so they sequenced expressed TCRB transcripts. The assay was immunoSEQ multiplex PCR, and TCRdb's table has in-frame clones only and misses some. The sample lists a few hundred thousand clones, approximately 12% occurring once. The V call is TRBV29-1, the J call TRBJ2-5, with TRBD1 matching 7 bases. The sequence was collected from a woman between 18 and 30 years old with type 1 diabetes. Specimen: naive CD4+ T cells from blood. In nucleotides, the CDR3 is TGCAGCGTTGCGACAGGGAAAGGCCAAGAGACCCAGTACTTC. Protein: CSVATGKGQETQYF.